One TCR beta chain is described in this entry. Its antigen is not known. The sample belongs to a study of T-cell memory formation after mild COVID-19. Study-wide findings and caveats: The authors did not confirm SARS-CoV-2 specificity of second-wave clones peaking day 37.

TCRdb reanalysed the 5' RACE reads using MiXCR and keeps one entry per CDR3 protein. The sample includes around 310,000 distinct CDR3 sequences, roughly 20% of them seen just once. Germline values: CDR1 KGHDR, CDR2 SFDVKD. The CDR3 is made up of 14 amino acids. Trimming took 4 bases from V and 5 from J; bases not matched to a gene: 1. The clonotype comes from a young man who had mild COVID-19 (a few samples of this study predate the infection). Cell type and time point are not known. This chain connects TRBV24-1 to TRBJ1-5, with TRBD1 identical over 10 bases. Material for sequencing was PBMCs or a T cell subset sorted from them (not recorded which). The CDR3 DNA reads TGTGCCACCAGTGAAGGGACAGGGGATCAGCCCCAGCATTTT. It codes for CATSEGTGDQPQHF.